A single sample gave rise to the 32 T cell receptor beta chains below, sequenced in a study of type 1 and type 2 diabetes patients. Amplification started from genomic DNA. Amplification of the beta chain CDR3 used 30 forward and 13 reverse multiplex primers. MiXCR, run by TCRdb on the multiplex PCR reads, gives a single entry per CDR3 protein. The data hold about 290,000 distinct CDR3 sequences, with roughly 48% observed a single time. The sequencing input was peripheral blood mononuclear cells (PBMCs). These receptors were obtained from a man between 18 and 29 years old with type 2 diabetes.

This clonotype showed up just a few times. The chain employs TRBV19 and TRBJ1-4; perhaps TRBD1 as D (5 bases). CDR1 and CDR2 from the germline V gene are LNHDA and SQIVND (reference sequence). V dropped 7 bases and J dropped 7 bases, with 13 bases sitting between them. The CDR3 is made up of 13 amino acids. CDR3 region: CASTTGLTEKLFF. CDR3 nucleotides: TGTGCCAGTACAACAGGACTTACTGAAAAACTGTTTTTT.

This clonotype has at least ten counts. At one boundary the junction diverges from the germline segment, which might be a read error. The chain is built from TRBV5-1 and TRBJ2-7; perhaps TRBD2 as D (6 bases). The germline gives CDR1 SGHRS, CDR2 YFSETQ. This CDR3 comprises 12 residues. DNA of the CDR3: TGTGCCAGCAGTTTAGGAGGGCTCGAGCAGTACTTC. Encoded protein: CASSLGGLEQYF.

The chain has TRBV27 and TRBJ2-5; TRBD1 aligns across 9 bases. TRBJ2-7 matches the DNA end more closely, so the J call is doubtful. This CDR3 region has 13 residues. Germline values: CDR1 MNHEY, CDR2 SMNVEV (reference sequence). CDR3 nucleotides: TGTGCCAGCGCCGGGACAGGGACCTACGAGCAGTACTTC. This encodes CASAGTGTYEQYF.

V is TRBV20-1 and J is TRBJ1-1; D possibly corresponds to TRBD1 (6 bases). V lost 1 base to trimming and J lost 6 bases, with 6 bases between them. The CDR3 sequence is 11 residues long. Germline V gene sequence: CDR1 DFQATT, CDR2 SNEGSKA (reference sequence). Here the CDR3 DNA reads TGCAGTGCTAGAGCAGGGGCTGAAGCTTTCTTT. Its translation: CSARAGAEAFF.

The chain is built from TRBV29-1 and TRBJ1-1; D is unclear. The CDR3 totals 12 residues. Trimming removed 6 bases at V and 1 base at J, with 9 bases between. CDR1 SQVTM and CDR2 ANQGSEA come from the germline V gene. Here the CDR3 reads CSVGPKNTEAFF. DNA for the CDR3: TGCAGCGTAGGACCCAAGAACACTGAAGCTTTCTTT.

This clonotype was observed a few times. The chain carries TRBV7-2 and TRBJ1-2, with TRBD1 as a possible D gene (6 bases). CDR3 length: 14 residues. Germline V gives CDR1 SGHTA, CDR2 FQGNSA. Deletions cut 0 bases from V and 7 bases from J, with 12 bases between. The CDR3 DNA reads TGTGCCAGCAGCTTAGCGCAGGGGACCCGTGGCTACACCTTC. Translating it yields CASSLAQGTRGYTF.

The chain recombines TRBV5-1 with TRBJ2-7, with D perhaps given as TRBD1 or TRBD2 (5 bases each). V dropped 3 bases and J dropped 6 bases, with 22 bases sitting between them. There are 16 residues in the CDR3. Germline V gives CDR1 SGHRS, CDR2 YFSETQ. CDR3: CASSSARDLPTGEQYF. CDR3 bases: TGCGCCAGCAGCTCTGCCCGGGACCTTCCTACCGGCGAGCAGTACTTC.

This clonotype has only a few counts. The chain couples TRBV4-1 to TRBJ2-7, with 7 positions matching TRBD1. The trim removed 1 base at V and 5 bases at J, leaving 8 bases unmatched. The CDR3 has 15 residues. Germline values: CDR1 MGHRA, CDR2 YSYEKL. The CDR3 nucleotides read TGCGCCAGCAGCCAAGCCGGGACAGAGGGCGACGAGCAGTACTTC. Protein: CASSQAGTEGDEQYF.

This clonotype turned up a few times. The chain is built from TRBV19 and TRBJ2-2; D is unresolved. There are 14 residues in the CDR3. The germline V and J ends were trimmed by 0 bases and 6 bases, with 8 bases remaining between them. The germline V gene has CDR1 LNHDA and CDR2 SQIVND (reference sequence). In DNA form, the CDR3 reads TGTGCCAGTAGTATAGATTTCAAGGCCGGGGAGCTGTTTTTT. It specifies CASSIDFKAGELFF.

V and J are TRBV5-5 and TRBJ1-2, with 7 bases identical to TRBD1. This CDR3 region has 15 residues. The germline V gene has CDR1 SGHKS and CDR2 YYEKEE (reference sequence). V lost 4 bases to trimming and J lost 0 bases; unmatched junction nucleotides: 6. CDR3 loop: CASSQQGNTNYGYTF. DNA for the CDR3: TGTGCCAGCAGCCAACAGGGGAACACTAACTATGGCTACACCTTC.

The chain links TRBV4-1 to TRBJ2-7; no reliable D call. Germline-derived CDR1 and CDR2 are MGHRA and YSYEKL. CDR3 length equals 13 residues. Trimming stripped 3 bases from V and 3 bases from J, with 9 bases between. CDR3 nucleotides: TGCGCCAGCAGCCAGGATCCGAACTACGAGCAGTACTTC. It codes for CASSQDPNYEQYF.

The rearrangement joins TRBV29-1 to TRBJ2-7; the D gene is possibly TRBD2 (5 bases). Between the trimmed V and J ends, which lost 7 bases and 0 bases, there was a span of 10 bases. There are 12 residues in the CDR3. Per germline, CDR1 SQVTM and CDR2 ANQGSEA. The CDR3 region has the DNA TGCAGCGCAAAGAGGGACTCCTACGAGCAGTACTTC. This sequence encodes CSAKRDSYEQYF.

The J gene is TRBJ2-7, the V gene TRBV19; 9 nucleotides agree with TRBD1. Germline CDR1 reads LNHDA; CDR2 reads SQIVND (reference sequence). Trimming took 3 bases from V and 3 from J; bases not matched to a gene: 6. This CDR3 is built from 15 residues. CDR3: CASSIGTGHHYEQYF. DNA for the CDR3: TGTGCCAGTAGTATCGGGACAGGGCATCACTACGAGCAGTACTTC.

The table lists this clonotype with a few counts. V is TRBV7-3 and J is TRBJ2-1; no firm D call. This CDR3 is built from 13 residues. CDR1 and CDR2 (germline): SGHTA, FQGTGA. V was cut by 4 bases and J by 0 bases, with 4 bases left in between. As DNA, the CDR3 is TGTGCCAGCAGCTCGAGCTCCTACAATGAGCAGTTCTTC. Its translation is CASSSSSYNEQFF.

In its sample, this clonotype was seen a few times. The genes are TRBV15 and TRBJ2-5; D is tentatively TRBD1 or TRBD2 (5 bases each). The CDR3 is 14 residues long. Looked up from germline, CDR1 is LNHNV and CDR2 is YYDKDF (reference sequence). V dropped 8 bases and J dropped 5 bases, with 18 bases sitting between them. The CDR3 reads CATSSGLPGETQYF. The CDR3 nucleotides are TGTGCCACCTCCTCGGGATTGCCAGGGGAGACCCAGTACTTC.

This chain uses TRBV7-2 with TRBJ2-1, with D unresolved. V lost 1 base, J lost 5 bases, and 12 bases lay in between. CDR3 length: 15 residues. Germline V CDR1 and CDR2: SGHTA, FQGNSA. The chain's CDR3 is CASSLDLSYNNEQFF. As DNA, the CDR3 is TGTGCCAGCAGCTTAGATCTTAGCTACAACAATGAGCAGTTCTTC.

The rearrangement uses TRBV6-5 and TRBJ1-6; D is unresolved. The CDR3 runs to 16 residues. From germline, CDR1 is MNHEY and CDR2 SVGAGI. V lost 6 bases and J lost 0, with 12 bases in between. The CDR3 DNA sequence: TGTGCCAGCAGCCTACTAAGGGCCTCCTATAATTCACCCCTCCACTTT. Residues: CASSLLRASYNSPLHF.

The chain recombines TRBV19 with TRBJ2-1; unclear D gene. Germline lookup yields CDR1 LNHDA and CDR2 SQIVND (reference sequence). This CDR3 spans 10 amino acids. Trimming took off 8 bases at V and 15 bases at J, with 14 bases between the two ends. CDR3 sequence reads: CASRGGALFF. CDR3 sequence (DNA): TGTGCCAGTCGCGGCGGAGCTTTGTTCTTC.

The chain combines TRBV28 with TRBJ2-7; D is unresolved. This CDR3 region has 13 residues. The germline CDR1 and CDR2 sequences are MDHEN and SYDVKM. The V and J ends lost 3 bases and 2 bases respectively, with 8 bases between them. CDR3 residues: CASSFESTYEQYF. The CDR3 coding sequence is TGTGCCAGCAGTTTCGAGAGCACCTACGAGCAGTACTTC.

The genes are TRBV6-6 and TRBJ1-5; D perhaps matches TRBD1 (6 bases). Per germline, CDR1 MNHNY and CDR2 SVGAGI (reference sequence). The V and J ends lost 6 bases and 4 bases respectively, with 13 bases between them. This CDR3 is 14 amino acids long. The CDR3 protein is CASSSDSENQPQHF. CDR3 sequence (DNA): TGTGCCAGCAGCTCGGACAGCGAGAATCAGCCCCAGCATTTT.

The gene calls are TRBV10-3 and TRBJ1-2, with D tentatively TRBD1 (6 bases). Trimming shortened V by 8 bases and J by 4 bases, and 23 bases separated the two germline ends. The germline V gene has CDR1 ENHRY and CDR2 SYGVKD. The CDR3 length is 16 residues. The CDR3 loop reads CAIGGSGAIPPYGYTF. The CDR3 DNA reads TGTGCCATCGGGGGGTCAGGGGCGATCCCCCCCTATGGCTACACCTTC.

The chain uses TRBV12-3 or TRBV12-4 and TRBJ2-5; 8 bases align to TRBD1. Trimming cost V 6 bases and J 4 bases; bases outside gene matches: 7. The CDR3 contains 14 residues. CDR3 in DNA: TGTGCCAGCAGGGCCCCAGGGGGCTCAGAGACCCAGTACTTC. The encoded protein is CASRAPGGSETQYF.

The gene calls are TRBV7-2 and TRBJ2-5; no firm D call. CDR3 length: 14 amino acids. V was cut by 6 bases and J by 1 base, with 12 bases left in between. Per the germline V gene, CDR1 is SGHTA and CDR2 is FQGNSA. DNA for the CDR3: TGTGCCAGCAGACGCACTTCCACCCAAGAGACCCAGTACTTC. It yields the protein CASRRTSTQETQYF.

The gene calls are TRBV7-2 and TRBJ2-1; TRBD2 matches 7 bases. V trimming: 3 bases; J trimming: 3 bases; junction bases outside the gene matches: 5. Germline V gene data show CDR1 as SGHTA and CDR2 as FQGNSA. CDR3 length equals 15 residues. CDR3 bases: TGTGCCAGCAGCTTCTTGGTAGCGGGCTACAATGAGCAGTTCTTC. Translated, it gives CASSFLVAGYNEQFF.

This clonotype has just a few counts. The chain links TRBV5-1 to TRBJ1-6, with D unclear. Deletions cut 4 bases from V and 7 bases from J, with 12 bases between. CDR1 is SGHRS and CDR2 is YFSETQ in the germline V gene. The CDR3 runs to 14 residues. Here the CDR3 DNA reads TGCGCCAGCAGCCCCGGACTGGAAAATTCACCCCTCCACTTT. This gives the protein CASSPGLENSPLHF.

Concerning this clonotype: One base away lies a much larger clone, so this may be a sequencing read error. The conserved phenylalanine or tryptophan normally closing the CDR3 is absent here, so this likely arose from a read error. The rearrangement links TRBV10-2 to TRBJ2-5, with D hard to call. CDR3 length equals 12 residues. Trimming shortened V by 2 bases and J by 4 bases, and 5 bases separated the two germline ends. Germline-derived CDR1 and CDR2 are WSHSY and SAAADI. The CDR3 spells CASSETIETQYL. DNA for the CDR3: TGCGCCAGCAGTGAGACCATAGAGACCCAGTACCTC.

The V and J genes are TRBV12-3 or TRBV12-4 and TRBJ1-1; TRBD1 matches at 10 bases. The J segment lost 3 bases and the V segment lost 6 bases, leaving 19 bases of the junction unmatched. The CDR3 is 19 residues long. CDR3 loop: CASSGIWAGTGELYTEAFF. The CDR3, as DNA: TGTGCCAGCAGCGGGATATGGGCCGGGACAGGGGAATTGTACACTGAAGCTTTCTTT.

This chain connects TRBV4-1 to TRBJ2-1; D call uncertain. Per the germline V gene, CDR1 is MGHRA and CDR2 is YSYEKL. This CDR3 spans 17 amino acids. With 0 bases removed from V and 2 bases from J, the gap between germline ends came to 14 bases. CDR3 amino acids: CASSQDPGMDAYNEQFF. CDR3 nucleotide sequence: TGCGCCAGCAGCCAAGATCCAGGTATGGACGCCTACAATGAGCAGTTCTTC.

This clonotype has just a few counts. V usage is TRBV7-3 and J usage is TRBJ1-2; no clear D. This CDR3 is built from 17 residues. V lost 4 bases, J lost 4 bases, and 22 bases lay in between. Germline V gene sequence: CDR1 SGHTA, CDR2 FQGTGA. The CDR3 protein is CASSSQPPDQKVYGYTF. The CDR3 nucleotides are TGTGCCAGCAGCTCCCAACCCCCGGACCAGAAAGTCTATGGCTACACCTTC.

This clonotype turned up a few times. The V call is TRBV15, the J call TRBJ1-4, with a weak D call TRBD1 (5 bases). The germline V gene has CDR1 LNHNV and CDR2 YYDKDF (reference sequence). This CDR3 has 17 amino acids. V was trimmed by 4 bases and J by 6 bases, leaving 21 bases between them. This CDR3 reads CATSNQGGELGYEKLFF. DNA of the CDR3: TGTGCCACCAGCAATCAGGGCGGTGAACTTGGGTATGAAAAACTGTTTTTT.

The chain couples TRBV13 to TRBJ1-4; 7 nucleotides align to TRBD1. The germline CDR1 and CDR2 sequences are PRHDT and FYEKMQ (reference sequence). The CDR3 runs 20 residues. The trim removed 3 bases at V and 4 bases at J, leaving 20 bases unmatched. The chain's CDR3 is CASSLGPLYGPGQSNEKLFF. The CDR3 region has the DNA TGTGCCAGCAGCTTGGGTCCCTTATACGGACCGGGACAGAGTAATGAAAAACTGTTTTTT.

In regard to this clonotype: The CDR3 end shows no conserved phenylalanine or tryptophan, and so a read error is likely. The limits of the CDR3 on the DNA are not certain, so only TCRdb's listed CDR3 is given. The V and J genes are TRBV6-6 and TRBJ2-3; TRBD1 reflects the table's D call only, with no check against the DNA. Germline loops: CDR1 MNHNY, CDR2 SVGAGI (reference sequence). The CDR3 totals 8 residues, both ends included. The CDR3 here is CASIYGRS.